This TCR beta chain stems from a study of blood T cells in healthy people across ages (dated by TCRdb to 2015 to 2017). Context from the whole study: In model experiments, template switching captured roughly one uniquely barcoded TCR beta cDNA molecule for every two T cells. To track age-related changes in TCR beta repertoire diversity, the study relied on deep sequencing normalized with unique cDNA molecular identifiers. Donors were grouped into four age groups: young (average roughly 17 years), middle-aged (roughly 38), aged (approximately 67) and long-lived (about 90). Donors of different ages were randomly distributed across sequencing lanes to avoid experimental bias. The study analyzed two additional independent replicas of 1 million unique cDNA reads from the same blood draw for two donors, one aged 18 to 29 and one aged 80 or older.

The 39 donors, aged roughly 6 to 95 years, were systemically healthy Caucasian individuals from Russia. Each donor gave roughly 11 milliliters of peripheral blood, drawn into EDTA-treated Vacutainer tubes. Ficoll-Paque density-gradient centrifugation was used to isolate PBMCs, with at least 6.5 million per sample. Total RNA was extracted from PBMCs with Trizol reagent, with at least 5 micrograms obtained per sample. The percentages of naive CD45RAhigh/CD27high T cells were determined by flow cytometry on a PBMC aliquot from every donor. Beyond this particular receptor, the publication reports: A strong correlation was found between observed TCR beta diversity and the percentage of naive T cells measured by flow cytometry. Compared with the aged group, more naive CD4+ T cells, fewer expanded clones and increased TCR diversity were shown by the long-lived group, suggesting age selection. Observed TCR beta diversity per million T cells fell roughly linearly with age, and a significant reduction was already apparent by age roughly 40. The CMV infection status of donors was not known, potentially confounding age-related changes in expanded clonotypes. Conclusive comparison of naive and antigen-experienced compartments was prevented by the profiling of bulk unsorted PBMCs. Total diversity estimates from one million sequenced T cells were considered lower bounds and underestimates.

In its sample, this clonotype was seen a few times. What this receptor recognizes is not known. Germline and junction disagree at one end, which may indicate a read error. The method was 5' RACE. Sequencing instrument: Illumina HiSeq 2500. A second PCR of roughly 7 to 11 cycles was performed with a sample-barcoded 5' primer and a J-beta primer mix. A template-switch 5' adaptor carrying 12 random nucleotides introduced a unique molecular identifier onto each TCR beta cDNA molecule. At least 2.5 million CDR3-containing paired-end reads were obtained from each sample. First-strand cDNA was synthesized from all RNA with the Mint cDNA synthesis kit, primed by a TRBC-specific oligonucleotide. Following uracil-DNA glycosylase treatment, all cDNA underwent a first 18-cycle PCR with the universal primers M1SS and BC2_uni_R. From the authors' description of their analysis: Normalization of each sample was performed by random selection of 1 million high-quality reads, each carrying a distinct molecular identifier. Reads with shared molecular identifiers were discarded instead of being binned into consensus sequences. CDR3 identification, clonotype clustering and error correction used MiTCR with a Q25 quality threshold and the strictest error-elimination algorithm. A nonparametric unseen species model with Euler transformation was used to estimate a lower bound on total TCR beta diversity. TCRdb took the public reads, trimmed them with fastp at Q25, ran MiXCR for clone calling and kept in-frame beta chains. For every CDR3 protein sequence, its rows merge into one entry that carries the most common genes and DNA. The V and J calls and clone size come from TCRdb's table, not from the authors' own analysis. The sample yields 700,000 to 800,000 distinct CDR3 sequences; roughly 44% were counted once. The ten largest clones add up to 20% to 25% of the sample.

The sample consisted of blood. This sequence originates from a woman aged 60-75 years in good health.

The DNA sequence follows: TGCGGCGTTGATCGGACAGGGCAAAGGGAGACCCAGTACTTC. Translation gives CGVDRTGQRETQYF. The chain was built from TRBV29-1 and TRBJ2-7, with 8 middle bases fitting TRBD1. The J call is in doubt because the DNA end fits TRBJ2-5 better. For CDR1 and CDR2, the germline V gene lists SQVTM and ANQGSEA. From the cysteine through the phenylalanine, the CDR3 covers 14 amino acids. Only the CDR3 portion is preserved as DNA: 42 bases, with reading frame beginning at the first base.